Below are 26 T cell receptor beta chains sequenced from a single sample in a study of blood T cell repertoires in COVID-19. Assay used: immunoSEQ multiplex PCR; TCRdb lists only in-frame clones, some missing. Of under 250,000 clones in the sample, 75% to 85% were seen once. The material sequenced was peripheral blood. The receptors come from a woman aged 70 to 79 with COVID-19, enrolled during active disease.

This chain connects TRBV4-2 to TRBJ1-3; D might be TRBD1 (6 bases). The germline CDR1 and CDR2 sequences are LGHNA and YNFKEQ. This CDR3 comprises 15 residues. V shed 3 bases and J shed 7 bases, with 16 bases lying between them. The CDR3 protein is CASSQNSGAGNTIYF. As DNA, the CDR3 is TGTGCCAGCAGCCAGAATTCAGGGGCAGGGAACACCATATATTTT.

The CDR3, as DNA: TGTGCCAGCAGTGAACTCCCGGGACAGGGTTTGGGGGGCTACACCTTC. Protein sequence: CASSELPGQGLGGYTF. This chain links TRBV25-1 with TRBJ1-2; 9 bases are shared with TRBD1. Germline CDR1 is MGHDK and CDR2 is SYGVNS. Losses at the gene ends were 2 bases for V and 8 bases for J; bases not matched to a gene: 12. CDR3 length equals 16 residues.

The rearrangement uses TRBV7-2 and TRBJ2-7; tentative D call: TRBD1 (6 bases). Trimming removed 5 bases at V and 1 base at J, with 15 bases between. The length of the CDR3 is 15 residues. Germline V lookup: CDR1 SGHTA, CDR2 FQGNSA. CDR3 nucleotides: TGTGCCAGCAGCCTGACAGGTGGAAGATCCTACGAGCAGTACTTC. It is translated as CASSLTGGRSYEQYF. Full variable domain (rest looked up from reference TRBV7-2 and TRBJ2-7): GAGVSQSPSNKVTEKGKDVELRCDPISGHTALYWYRQSLGQGLEFLIYFQGNSAPDKSGLPSDRFSAERTGGSVSTLTIQRTQQEDSAVYLCASSLTGGRSYEQYFGPGTRLTVT.

This sequence joins TRBV4-1 and TRBJ2-3, with TRBD1 matching over 10 bases. The trim removed 4 bases at V and 4 bases at J, leaving 14 bases unmatched. The CDR3 is 18 amino acids. CDR1 MGHRA and CDR2 YSYEKL come from the germline V gene. The chain's CDR3 is CASSPFGLGQGVADTQYF. Here the CDR3 DNA reads TGCGCCAGCAGCCCCTTCGGTCTTGGACAGGGGGTTGCAGATACGCAGTATTTT.

The rearrangement uses TRBV5-6 and TRBJ1-2, with TRBD1 matching 7 bases. The CDR3 covers 16 residues. V shed 1 base and J 8 bases; nucleotides not matched to a gene: 14. Germline assignment: CDR1 SGHDT and CDR2 YYEEEE. The CDR3 loop reads CASSLKLGQISSGYTF. CDR3 sequence (DNA): TGTGCCAGCAGCTTGAAATTGGGACAGATCTCTTCGGGCTACACCTTC.

J is TRBJ1-1 and V is TRBV7-3; no firm D call. The CDR3 has 13 residues. The germline V gene encodes CDR1 SGHTA and CDR2 FQGTGA. V shed 2 bases and J shed 6 bases, with 10 bases lying between them. The CDR3 spells CASSLYVRAEAFF. The CDR3 DNA reads TGTGCCAGCAGCTTATACGTTCGCGCTGAAGCTTTCTTT.

The chain recombines TRBV11-1 with TRBJ2-7; 7 bases agree with TRBD2. CDR1 and CDR2 from the germline V gene are SGHAT and FQDESV (reference sequence). CDR3 size: 15 residues. V trimming: 2 bases; J trimming: 3 bases; junction bases outside the gene matches: 7. The CDR3 is CASSLPKAGSYEQYF. The CDR3 DNA follows: TGTGCCAGCAGCTTACCTAAAGCGGGGAGCTACGAGCAGTACTTC.

This clone came up a few times. The genes are TRBV9 and TRBJ2-3; 8 bases are a match to TRBD2. CDR1 is SGDLS and CDR2 is YYNGEE in the germline V gene. V shed 3 bases and J 6 bases; nucleotides not matched to a gene: 3. The CDR3 contains 13 residues. CDR3 amino acids: CASSERERDTQYF. CDR3 in DNA: TGTGCCAGCAGCGAGCGGGAGAGGGATACGCAGTATTTT.

The rearrangement uses TRBV18 and TRBJ1-5; D is unclear. The V end lost 5 bases, the J end lost 6 bases, and 8 bases lay between the germline ends. The CDR3 contains 12 residues. Germline loops: CDR1 KGHSH, CDR2 LQKENI. CDR3 protein: CASSSSGQPQHF. The CDR3 nucleotides are TGTGCCAGCTCATCGAGCGGTCAGCCCCAGCATTTT.

The J gene is TRBJ2-1, the V gene TRBV10-3, with D perhaps TRBD2 (6 bases). Trimming removed 2 bases at V and 6 bases at J, with 14 bases between. Germline-derived CDR1 and CDR2 are ENHRY and SYGVKD. The CDR3 runs 15 residues. The CDR3, as DNA: TGTGCCATCAGTGAGATGGGACTGCAATCCAATGAGCAGTTCTTC. Residues: CAISEMGLQSNEQFF.

V and J are TRBV4-3 and TRBJ1-2; 8 bases align to TRBD1. Unmatched junction bases numbered 5, after V lost 4 bases and J lost 7 bases. Germline CDR1 LGHNA, CDR2 YSLEER. The CDR3 length is 13 residues. In DNA, the CDR3 is TGCGCCAGCAGCCTCGCAGGGGGCCTTGGCTACACCTTC. The encoded protein is CASSLAGGLGYTF.

The gene calls are TRBV7-2 and TRBJ2-5, with D hard to call. This CDR3 comprises 16 residues. Germline CDR1 and CDR2: SGHTA and FQGNSA. The ends were cut back, 5 bases at V and 5 bases at J, with 21 bases in the middle. The CDR3 region has the DNA TGTGCCAGCAGCCGTGAAAAAATTGACTCCTCGGAGACCCAGTACTTC. Protein: CASSREKIDSSETQYF.

The V and J genes are TRBV5-1 and TRBJ2-7; D is possibly TRBD1 (5 bases). From germline, CDR1 is SGHRS and CDR2 YFSETQ. Trimming removed 4 bases at V and 3 bases at J, with 11 bases between. The CDR3 has 13 amino acids. CDR3 in amino acids: CASSLGQFYEQYF. The CDR3, as DNA: TGCGCCAGCAGCCTGGGGCAGTTCTACGAGCAGTACTTC.

The chain joins TRBV7-2 to TRBJ1-6; D may be TRBD1 (6 bases). V was shortened by 5 bases and J by 10 bases, with 18 bases between the two germline ends. CDR3 length: 15 residues. Germline assignment: CDR1 SGHTA and CDR2 FQGNSA. As DNA, the CDR3 is TGTGCCAGCAGCCTACAAGAATCCAGGGGATCACCCCTCCACTTT. The encoded protein is CASSLQESRGSPLHF.

V gene TRBV5-6 combines with J gene TRBJ2-7; weak D call: TRBD1 (5 bases). The CDR3 consists of 11 residues. Germline V gene data show CDR1 as SGHDT and CDR2 as YYEEEE. V was shortened by 0 bases and J by 13 bases, with 11 bases between the two germline ends. The CDR3 region has the DNA TGTGCCAGCAGCTTGGGGACCGACAGATACTTC. Its translation: CASSLGTDRYF.

V usage is TRBV19 and J usage is TRBJ2-1; D unclear. Germline CDR1 reads LNHDA; CDR2 reads SQIVND (reference sequence). There are 15 residues in the CDR3. With 5 bases removed from V and 2 bases from J, the gap between germline ends came to 13 bases. This CDR3 is CASSPMTSAYNEQFF. Here the CDR3 DNA reads TGTGCCAGTAGTCCGATGACATCGGCCTACAATGAGCAGTTCTTC.

The sample holds one count of this clone. The J gene is TRBJ2-3, the V gene TRBV5-1; D gene ambiguous. Deletions cut 0 bases from V and 0 bases from J, with 8 bases between. This CDR3 is built from 15 residues. Germline CDR1 and CDR2: SGHRS and YFSETQ. The CDR3 DNA is TGCGCCAGCAGCTTGGTACTACCGAGCACAGATACGCAGTATTTT. Amino acid sequence: CASSLVLPSTDTQYF.

The chain employs TRBV7-2 and TRBJ1-2; D possibly corresponds to TRBD1 (6 bases). Looked up from germline, CDR1 is SGHTA and CDR2 is FQGNSA. The CDR3 is 15 residues long. Trimming pared 5 bases from V and 1 base from J, leaving 14 bases between. The CDR3 is CASSLLGQLNYGYTF. In DNA form, the CDR3 reads TGTGCCAGCAGCCTATTGGGACAACTTAACTATGGCTACACCTTC.

The chain carries TRBV6-5 and TRBJ1-6, with D perhaps matching TRBD1 (5 bases). Between the trimmed V and J ends, which lost 6 bases and 9 bases, there was a span of 12 bases. The CDR3 totals 13 residues. The germline V gene encodes CDR1 MNHEY and CDR2 SVGAGI. CDR3 amino acids: CASRLGEGSPLHF. The CDR3 DNA reads TGTGCCAGCAGGTTAGGGGAAGGTTCACCCCTCCACTTT.

DNA for the CDR3: TGTGCCAGCAGCTCGCTAGCGTACCACTACGAGCAGTACTTC. Protein sequence: CASSSLAYHYEQYF. The rearrangement uses TRBV11-2 and TRBJ2-7; a weak D match, TRBD2 (6 bases). The germline V gene has CDR1 SGHAT and CDR2 FQNNGV. V shed 4 bases and J shed 3 bases, with 13 bases lying between them. The CDR3 runs to 14 residues.

This sequence joins TRBV2 and TRBJ1-4; TRBD1 aligns across 8 bases. The CDR3 is 16 residues long. Germline V gene lookup returns CDR1 SNHLY and CDR2 FYNNEI. V gave up 6 bases and J gave up 11 bases; unmatched junction bases: 17. CDR3 in DNA: TGTGCCAGCAGCTCCGGCCCGGGACAGGAGACGGATAAACTGTTTTTT. Translating it yields CASSSGPGQETDKLFF.

The rearrangement links TRBV6-2 or TRBV6-3 to TRBJ1-1; D is uncertain. Per germline, CDR1 MNHEY and CDR2 SVGEGT. The CDR3 is 17 residues long. The V end was cut by 6 bases, the J end by 2 bases, with 22 bases between. CDR3 region: CASSPSYVGRLNTEAFF. The CDR3 DNA is TGTGCCAGCAGCCCGAGTTACGTTGGGAGACTAAACACTGAAGCTTTCTTT.

This clone was observed a single time. V and J are TRBV4-1 and TRBJ1-2; possibly TRBD1 for D (6 bases). V was cut by 0 bases and J by 0 bases, with 17 bases left in between. Germline V lookup: CDR1 MGHRA, CDR2 YSYEKL. The CDR3 consists of 18 residues. DNA of the CDR3: TGCGCCAGCAGCCAAGAGGTAGGACAGAGAAAAACTAACTATGGCTACACCTTC. Protein product: CASSQEVGQRKTNYGYTF.

This sequence joins TRBV2 and TRBJ1-2; D possibly corresponds to TRBD1 (6 bases). Germline V gene sequence: CDR1 SNHLY, CDR2 FYNNEI. Trimming took off 3 bases at V and 3 bases at J, with 14 bases between the two ends. This CDR3 has 15 amino acids. The CDR3 coding sequence is TGTGCCAGCAGTGATTCGGCAGGGGCGTACTATGGCTACACCTTC. Amino acid sequence: CASSDSAGAYYGYTF.

The rearrangement joins TRBV6-2 or TRBV6-3 to TRBJ2-2; 8 nucleotides match TRBD2. The CDR3 runs 15 residues. V shed 5 bases, J shed 0 bases, and the junction held 2 bases outside the gene matches. CDR1 is MNHEY, CDR2 SVGEGT, per germline. The CDR3, as DNA: TGTGCCAGCAGTATTAGCGGGGCGAACACCGGGGAGCTGTTTTTT. It codes for CASSISGANTGELFF.

This clone came up a few times. The chain couples TRBV7-2 to TRBJ1-5; D is possibly TRBD1 (5 bases). The germline gives CDR1 SGHTA, CDR2 FQGNSA. Trimming removed 2 bases from V and 0 bases from J, with 11 bases in between. The CDR3 is 16 residues long. CDR3: CASSLLGQGSNQPQHF. The CDR3 DNA is TGTGCCAGCAGCTTACTGGGGCAAGGTAGCAATCAGCCCCAGCATTTT.